These 11 T cell receptor beta chains were sequenced from one sample in a study of technical replicates of blood from a few donors. Generated by immunoSEQ multiplex PCR, the TCRdb table keeps only in-frame clones and is missing some. This table has about 93,000 clones, roughly 96% appearing once. Material for sequencing was T cells isolated from PBMCs. Every receptor here comes from a human donor in good health.

This clone was observed once. The chain carries TRBV5-6 and TRBJ1-5; D unresolved. The V end lost 2 bases, the J end lost 2 bases, and 17 bases lay between the germline ends. CDR3 length: 17 amino acids. Germline lookup yields CDR1 SGHDT and CDR2 YYEEEE. As DNA, the CDR3 is TGTGCCAGCAGCTTTTACGCCCGCCAAGCGGGCAATCAGCCCCAGCATTTT. This translates into CASSFYARQAGNQPQHF.

The V call is TRBV5-6, the J call TRBJ1-1, with D perhaps TRBD1 (6 bases). The CDR3 length is 12 residues. V lost 2 bases and J lost 10, with 12 bases in between. Germline-derived CDR1 and CDR2 are SGHDT and YYEEEE. CDR3 in amino acids: CASSFQGRAAFF. In DNA form, the CDR3 reads TGTGCCAGCAGCTTTCAGGGGAGGGCAGCTTTCTTT.

The rearrangement links TRBV2 to TRBJ2-7, with D unclear. CDR3 length: 12 residues. Germline loops: CDR1 SNHLY, CDR2 FYNNEI. V lost 6 bases, J lost 7 bases, and 13 bases lay in between. CDR3: CASSPETVEQYF. CDR3 sequence (DNA): TGTGCCAGCAGCCCCGAAACGGTGGAGCAGTACTTC. The full variable domain, in which reference TRBV2 and TRBJ2-7 provide the parts outside the CDR3, is EPEVTQTPSHQVTQMGQEVILRCVPISNHLYFYWYRQILGQKVEFLVSFYNNEISEKSEIFDDQFSVERPDGSNFTLKIRSTKLEDSAMYFCASSPETVEQYFGPGTRLTVT.

This clone was seen once. The chain recombines TRBV19 with TRBJ2-1; 10 bases agree with TRBD2. The CDR3 runs to 16 residues. Trimming at V came to 4 bases and at J to 1 base, leaving 4 bases not matched to a gene. Germline values: CDR1 LNHDA, CDR2 SQIVND (reference sequence). The CDR3 region has the DNA TGTGCCAGTAGTAGAGCGGGGGGGCCGTCCTACAATGAGCAGTTCTTC. It yields the protein CASSRAGGPSYNEQFF.

The rearrangement joins TRBV6-5 to TRBJ2-3, with 7 bases that match TRBD2. V gave up 6 bases and J gave up 4 bases; unmatched junction bases: 4. The CDR3 consists of 13 residues. The V gene's germline CDR1 is MNHEY and CDR2 SVGAGI. This chain's CDR3 is CASRMGGADTQYF. CDR3 DNA: TGTGCCAGCAGGATGGGGGGGGCAGATACGCAGTATTTT.

V gene TRBV27 combines with J gene TRBJ1-4, with D possibly TRBD1 on 5 matching bases. The length of the CDR3 is 15 residues. V lost 8 bases to trimming and J lost 4 bases, with 17 bases between them. Germline values: CDR1 MNHEY, CDR2 SMNVEV (reference sequence). CDR3 in amino acids: CASRKSPGGNEKLFF. In DNA, the CDR3 is TGTGCCAGCCGAAAGAGTCCCGGGGGTAATGAAAAACTGTTTTTT.

The chain uses TRBV30 and TRBJ2-1; 11 bases align to TRBD2. V gave up 0 bases and J gave up 4 bases; unmatched junction bases: 11. The CDR3 loop spans 18 amino acids. The germline CDR1 and CDR2 sequences are GTSNPN and SVGIG (reference sequence). For the CDR3, the DNA is TGTGCCTGGAGTGTACCACCCACTAGCGGGAGAACTTACAATGAGCAGTTCTTC. Amino acid sequence: CAWSVPPTSGRTYNEQFF.

The gene calls are TRBV4-2 and TRBJ2-2; D gene unclear. The CDR3 loop spans 16 amino acids. The germline CDR1 and CDR2 sequences are LGHNA and YNFKEQ. The V end lost 5 bases, the J end lost 0 bases, and 13 bases lay between the germline ends. The CDR3 sequence: CASSEPAHSNTGELFF. The DNA of the CDR3 is TGTGCCAGCAGCGAGCCAGCGCATTCGAACACCGGGGAGCTGTTTTTT.

The V and J genes are TRBV5-4 and TRBJ2-5; weak D call: TRBD2 (6 bases). The ends were cut back, 4 bases at V and 5 bases at J, with 18 bases in the middle. Germline V CDR1 and CDR2: SGHNT, YYREEE (reference sequence). CDR3 size: 15 residues. The CDR3 DNA sequence: TGTGCCAGCAGCCCGGGTCTCCCTGGAGGGGAGACCCAGTACTTC. Amino acid sequence: CASSPGLPGGETQYF.

This clone was observed a handful of times. This chain links TRBV6-1 with TRBJ1-5; D uncertain. The CDR3 sequence is 13 residues long. The ends were cut back, 2 bases at V and 4 bases at J, with 6 bases in the middle. Per germline, CDR1 MNHNS and CDR2 SASEGT. CDR3 sequence reads: CASSEWRNQPQHF. CDR3 DNA sequence: TGTGCCAGCAGTGAATGGAGGAATCAGCCCCAGCATTTT.

The chain uses TRBV6-6 and TRBJ2-5; D might be TRBD1 (6 bases). The CDR3 totals 15 residues. V was shortened by 5 bases and J by 2 bases, with 15 bases between the two germline ends. Germline CDR1 and CDR2: MNHNY and SVGAGI (reference sequence). CDR3 sequence (DNA): TGTGCCAGCAGTGTCTTAAAAGGGGGACAAGAGACCCAGTACTTC. Its translation is CASSVLKGGQETQYF.